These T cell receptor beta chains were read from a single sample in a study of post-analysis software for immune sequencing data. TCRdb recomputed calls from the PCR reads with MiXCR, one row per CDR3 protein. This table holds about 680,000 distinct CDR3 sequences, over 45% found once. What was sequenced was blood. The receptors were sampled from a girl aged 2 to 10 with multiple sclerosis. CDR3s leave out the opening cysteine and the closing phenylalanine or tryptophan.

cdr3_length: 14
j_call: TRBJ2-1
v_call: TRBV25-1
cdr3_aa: ASSEATGAYYNEQF

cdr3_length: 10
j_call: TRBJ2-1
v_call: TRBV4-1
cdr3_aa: ASSQEGRGQF

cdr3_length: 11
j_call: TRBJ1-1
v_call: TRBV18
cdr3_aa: ASSLMGGTEAF

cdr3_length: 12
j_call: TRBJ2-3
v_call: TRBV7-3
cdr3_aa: ASSLNSGRWGQY

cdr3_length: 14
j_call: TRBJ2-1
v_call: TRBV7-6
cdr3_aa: ASSLRASGGPGEQF

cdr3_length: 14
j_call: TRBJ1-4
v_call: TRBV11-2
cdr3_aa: ASSLLAEATNEKLF

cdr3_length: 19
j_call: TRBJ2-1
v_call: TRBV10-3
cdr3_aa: AISESRGVLAGLSSYNEQF

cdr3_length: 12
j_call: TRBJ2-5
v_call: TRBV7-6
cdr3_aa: ASSFSGSQETQY

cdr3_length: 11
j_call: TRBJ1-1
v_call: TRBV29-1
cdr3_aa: SVERQGNTEAF

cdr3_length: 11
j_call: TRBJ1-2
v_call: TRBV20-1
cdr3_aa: SAPQRGGYGYT

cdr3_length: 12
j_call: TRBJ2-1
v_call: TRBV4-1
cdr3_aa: ASSQVGEYNEQF

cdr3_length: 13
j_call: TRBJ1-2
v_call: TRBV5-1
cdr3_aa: ASSRDQDVGYGYT

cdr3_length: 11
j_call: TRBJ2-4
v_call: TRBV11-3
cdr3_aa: ASSGAPGDIQY

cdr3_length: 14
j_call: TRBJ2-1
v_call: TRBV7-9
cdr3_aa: ASSYPLAVAYNEQF

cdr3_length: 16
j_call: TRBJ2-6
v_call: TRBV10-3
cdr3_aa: AISDPTGAVSGANVLT